These 28 T cell receptor beta chains came from one sample sequenced in a study of blood T cell repertoires in COVID-19. The data were produced by immunoSEQ multiplex PCR, yet TCRdb's version contains in-frame clones alone and is incomplete. Among around 200,000 clones listed, more than 80% were seen once. The sequenced sample was PBMCs or T cells enriched from blood (not recorded which). The source of these receptors is a woman aged 40 to 49 with acute COVID-19.

V gene TRBV9 combines with J gene TRBJ1-1, with TRBD1 matching over 7 bases. This CDR3 has 15 amino acids. After removal of 4 bases from V and 0 bases from J, the junction contained 6 bases not matched to a gene. CDR1 is SGDLS and CDR2 is YYNGEE in the germline V gene. The DNA of the CDR3 is TGTGCCAGCAGCACCAGACAGGGCATGAACACTGAAGCTTTCTTT. Encoded protein: CASSTRQGMNTEAFF.

The genes are TRBV18 and TRBJ2-5; tentative D call: TRBD2 (6 bases). Germline CDR1 is KGHSH and CDR2 is LQKENI. V lost 5 bases to trimming and J lost 5 bases, with 12 bases between them. The CDR3 runs to 13 residues. CDR3 sequence reads: CASSSGLGETQYF. DNA for the CDR3: TGTGCCAGCTCATCGGGACTGGGGGAGACCCAGTACTTC.

V is TRBV15 and J is TRBJ1-2; D might be TRBD1 (6 bases). The CDR3 loop spans 16 amino acids. The germline V gene has CDR1 LNHNV and CDR2 YYDKDF (reference sequence). V lost 1 base and J lost 2, with 14 bases in between. The CDR3 region is CATSRGRDNLNYGYTF. DNA for the CDR3: TGTGCCACCAGCAGAGGCCGGGACAATCTCAACTATGGCTACACCTTC.

The chain has TRBV29-1 and TRBJ1-2, with D uncertain. V was cut by 7 bases and J by 8 bases, with 20 bases left in between. This CDR3 has 13 residues. Germline V gives CDR1 SQVTM, CDR2 ANQGSEA. CDR3 nucleotides: TGCAGCGCCTTTCTGGGCAATCTGATAGGCTACACCTTC. Translation gives CSAFLGNLIGYTF.

The CDR3 spells CASSPGQGSAIYF. The CDR3 nucleotides are TGTGCCAGCAGCCCAGGACAGGGAAGTGCCATATATTTT. The V call is TRBV5-4, the J call TRBJ1-3; TRBD1 matches 8 bases. This CDR3 contains 13 residues. Germline V gene data show CDR1 as SGHNT and CDR2 as YYREEE (reference sequence). V shed 4 bases and J 11 bases; nucleotides not matched to a gene: 8.

This chain uses TRBV5-8 with TRBJ2-5; 7 bases agree with TRBD1. This CDR3 contains 17 residues. The trim removed 2 bases at V and 4 bases at J, leaving 14 bases unmatched. The V gene's germline CDR1 is SGHTS and CDR2 YDEGEE. CDR3 coding DNA: TGTGCCAGCAGCTTCCCCCAACCTAATGACAGGGCAGAGACCCAGTACTTC. Amino acids: CASSFPQPNDRAETQYF.

V usage is TRBV4-3 and J usage is TRBJ1-3, with a weak D call TRBD1 (5 bases). The CDR3 loop spans 15 amino acids. Germline V gene lookup returns CDR1 LGHNA and CDR2 YSLEER. V lost 0 bases and J lost 3, with 9 bases in between. The CDR3 here is CASSQDKGIGNTIYF. The CDR3 coding sequence is TGCGCCAGCAGCCAAGATAAGGGGATTGGAAACACCATATATTTT.

This chain joins TRBV5-1 and TRBJ2-2, with 7 nucleotides matching TRBD2. The CDR3 consists of 16 residues. Germline loops: CDR1 SGHRS, CDR2 YFSETQ. Trimming cost V 4 bases and J 1 base; bases outside gene matches: 7. CDR3 sequence reads: CASSPLGGRNTGELFF. The CDR3 DNA sequence: TGCGCCAGCAGCCCCCTCGGGGGGAGGAACACCGGGGAGCTGTTTTTT.

This chain connects TRBV19 to TRBJ1-1; 9 bases are a match to TRBD1. V was clipped by 2 bases and J by 4 bases; unmatched bases: 8. The germline gives CDR1 LNHDA, CDR2 SQIVND (reference sequence). This CDR3 is built from 16 residues. DNA of the CDR3: TGTGCCAGTAGTATACAGACCGGGACAGGGCTCACTGAAGCTTTCTTT. Translating gives CASSIQTGTGLTEAFF.

The chain carries TRBV6-2 or TRBV6-3 and TRBJ1-3; D gene uncertain. The CDR3 runs to 14 residues. V dropped 5 bases and J dropped 0 bases, with 8 bases sitting between them. Germline values: CDR1 MNHEY, CDR2 SVGEGT. This CDR3 is CASSHDNSGNTIYF. The DNA of the CDR3 is TGTGCCAGCAGTCACGACAACTCTGGAAACACCATATATTTT.

The V call is TRBV19, the J call TRBJ1-1, with D hard to call. Germline lookup yields CDR1 LNHDA and CDR2 SQIVND (reference sequence). V was clipped by 3 bases and J by 10 bases, with 12 bases between them. The CDR3 totals 12 residues. This CDR3 reads CASSIGSSGAFF. The CDR3 bases are TGTGCCAGTAGTATCGGGTCGTCGGGAGCTTTCTTT. The complete variable domain, with remaining parts taken from reference TRBV19 and TRBJ1-1, reads DGGITQSPKYLFRKEGQNVTLSCEQNLNHDAMYWYRQDPGQGLRLIYYSQIVNDFQKGDIAEGYSVSREKKESFPLTVTSAQKNPTAFYLCASSIGSSGAFFGQGTRLTVV.

This clone turned up a few times. This chain's CDR3 is CASSRATNEKLFF. The CDR3 DNA reads TGTGCCTCCTCCCGTGCAACTAATGAAAAACTGTTTTTT. The chain is built from TRBV19 and TRBJ1-4; no clear D. This CDR3 region has 13 residues. Germline CDR1 LNHDA, CDR2 SQIVND (reference sequence). The V and J ends lost 11 bases and 0 bases respectively, with 10 bases between them.

The chain combines TRBV3-1 (or the pseudogene TRBV3-2) with TRBJ1-3; TRBD1 might be the D (5 bases). Trimming left V 3 bases short and J 0 bases short, with 12 bases between. Looked up from germline, CDR1 is LGHDT and CDR2 is YNNKEL (reference sequence). This CDR3 has 16 residues. CDR3 amino acids: CASSHGAFNSGNTIYF. CDR3 coding DNA: TGTGCCAGCAGCCATGGGGCGTTCAACTCTGGAAACACCATATATTTT.

V usage is TRBV29-1 and J usage is TRBJ1-1; 7 nucleotides agree with TRBD1. The J segment lost 6 bases and the V segment lost 6 bases, leaving 7 bases of the junction unmatched. Germline loops: CDR1 SQVTM, CDR2 ANQGSEA. The CDR3 length is 12 residues. CDR3 in DNA: TGCAGCGTAGCGGGCAGGGGGGCTGAAGCTTTCTTT. The encoded protein is CSVAGRGAEAFF. Looking up the rest from reference TRBV29-1 and TRBJ1-1 gives the full variable domain: SAVISQKPSRDICQRGTSLTIQCQVDSQVTMMFWYRQQPGQSLTLIATANQGSEATYESGFVIDKFPISRPNLTFSTLTVSNMSPEDSSIYLCSVAGRGAEAFFGQGTRLTVV.

The chain recombines TRBV5-1 with TRBJ1-2; the D is unclear. Germline lookup yields CDR1 SGHRS and CDR2 YFSETQ. V gave up 4 bases and J gave up 0 bases, with 10 bases separating them. The CDR3 is 14 amino acids. The CDR3 loop is CASSKDSANYGYTF. DNA of the CDR3: TGCGCCAGCAGCAAGGACTCTGCTAACTATGGCTACACCTTC.

V gene TRBV6-1 combines with J gene TRBJ2-3; tentative D call: TRBD1 (6 bases). The CDR3 is 16 residues long. Per the germline V gene, CDR1 is MNHNS and CDR2 is SASEGT. Between the trimmed V and J ends, which lost 4 bases and 3 bases, there was a span of 17 bases. CDR3 amino acids: CASSALWGRMTDTQYF. CDR3 DNA: TGTGCCAGCAGTGCACTATGGGGGCGGATGACAGATACGCAGTATTTT.

The chain couples TRBV9 to TRBJ1-2; possible D gene TRBD1, 6 bases. This CDR3 is 16 amino acids long. Trimming removed 5 bases from V and 4 bases from J, with 21 bases in between. CDR1 and CDR2 from the germline V gene are SGDLS and YYNGEE. The CDR3 is CASRGFRAGDTYGYTF. As DNA, the CDR3 is TGTGCCAGCAGAGGCTTTAGGGCAGGGGACACCTATGGCTACACCTTC.

This clone turned up a few times. This chain uses TRBV25-1 with TRBJ2-2, with D maybe TRBD1 (6 bases). The CDR3 extends over 14 amino acids. The V gene lost 8 bases and the J gene lost 4 bases, with 14 bases spanning the gap. Per the germline V gene, CDR1 is MGHDK and CDR2 is SYGVNS. The CDR3 nucleotides are TGTGCCAGCGCTGTTGGACAGTCCACCGGGGAGCTGTTTTTT. Translated, it gives CASAVGQSTGELFF.

The gene calls are TRBV19 and TRBJ1-5; TRBD1 aligns across 7 bases. The CDR3 sequence is 18 residues long. V was clipped by 1 base and J by 1 base; unmatched bases: 10. Germline V gene sequence: CDR1 LNHDA, CDR2 SQIVND (reference sequence). The CDR3 reads CASSIAGRQGGSNQPQHF. The DNA of the CDR3 is TGTGCCAGTAGTATAGCAGGTAGACAGGGTGGAAGCAATCAGCCCCAGCATTTT.

This clone was detected once. The chain uses TRBV6-2 or TRBV6-3 and TRBJ2-5; a weak D match, TRBD1 (6 bases). Trimming cost V 3 bases and J 1 base, with 24 bases left between them. CDR1 is MNHEY and CDR2 is SVGEGT in the germline V gene. There are 19 residues in the CDR3. The CDR3 spells CASSYLQPKQDRSQETQYF. CDR3 DNA: TGTGCCAGCAGTTATTTGCAGCCCAAGCAAGACAGGAGCCAAGAGACCCAGTACTTC.

The V call is TRBV20-1, the J call TRBJ1-2; 7 bases align to TRBD1. This CDR3 has 11 amino acids. CDR1 is DFQATT and CDR2 is SNEGSKA in the germline V gene (reference sequence). The CDR3 sequence: CAQGPLDGYTF. CDR3 coding DNA: TGCGCACAGGGGCCCCTGGATGGCTACACCTTC.

The chain combines TRBV7-9 with TRBJ1-1, with D possibly being TRBD1 (5 bases). Trimming removed 5 bases at V and 1 base at J, with 8 bases between. The CDR3 has 13 residues. Germline CDR1 reads SEHNR; CDR2 reads FQNEAQ (reference sequence). The CDR3: CASSLGANTEAFF. In nucleotides, the CDR3 is TGTGCCAGCAGCCTTGGGGCGAACACTGAAGCTTTCTTT.

The V gene is TRBV7-8, the J gene TRBJ1-6; D is unresolved. CDR3 length: 15 amino acids. V was pared by 1 base and J by 0 bases, with 4 bases between. The germline V gene has CDR1 SGHVS and CDR2 FQNEAQ. The CDR3: CASSLGSSYNSPLHF. In nucleotides, the CDR3 is TGTGCCAGCAGCTTAGGGAGCTCCTATAATTCACCCCTCCACTTT.

This rearrangement joins TRBV6-4 to TRBJ2-3, with a weak D call TRBD2 (7 bases). This CDR3 comprises 14 residues. CDR1 MRHNA and CDR2 SNTAGT come from the germline V gene. Trimming pared 4 bases from V and 7 bases from J, leaving 15 bases between. The CDR3 DNA reads as TGTGCCAGCAGTGTAGAGGGGGGGCCCAATACGCAGTATTTT. Protein sequence: CASSVEGGPNTQYF.

The gene calls are TRBV6-6 and TRBJ2-1, with 14 bases lining up with TRBD2. This CDR3 contains 21 residues. Trimming cost V 6 bases and J 1 base; bases outside gene matches: 17. Germline CDR1 is MNHNY and CDR2 is SVGAGI (reference sequence). The CDR3 DNA is TGTGCCAGCAGCCCGAAAGGGACTAGCGGGGGCCCGCAAAGATCCTACAATGAGCAGTTCTTC. Its protein product is CASSPKGTSGGPQRSYNEQFF.

The chain recombines TRBV3-1 (or the pseudogene TRBV3-2) with TRBJ2-6; TRBD2 aligns across 7 bases. The CDR3 spans 16 residues. The junction had 5 bases not matched to a gene; V was cut back by 5 bases and J by 1 base. Germline V lookup: CDR1 LGHDT, CDR2 YNNKEL (reference sequence). This CDR3 is CASSSLGGSGANVLTF. The CDR3 DNA is TGTGCCAGCAGCTCATTGGGGGGGTCTGGGGCCAACGTCCTGACTTTC.

This rearrangement joins TRBV5-1 to TRBJ2-1; D may be TRBD2 (5 bases). The CDR3 spans 13 residues. Trimming pared 4 bases from V and 6 bases from J, leaving 11 bases between. Germline CDR1 SGHRS, CDR2 YFSETQ. The CDR3 DNA sequence: TGCGCCAGCAGCACTAGACAAACCAATGAGCAGTTCTTC. Encoded protein: CASSTRQTNEQFF.

The chain combines TRBV18 with TRBJ1-1; D remains ambiguous. Germline values: CDR1 KGHSH, CDR2 LQKENI. The CDR3 sequence is 12 residues long. V was trimmed by 0 bases and J by 11 bases, leaving 10 bases between them. The CDR3 DNA sequence: TGTGCCAGCTCACCACCGGGCAGAGATGCTTTCTTT. Its translation: CASSPPGRDAFF.